This TCR beta chain was documented in a study of PD-L1 blockade in urothelial cancer. As for the study in general: About 85% of the roughly 29 patients comprised males who had bladder-origin urothelial cancer. Between 0 and 3 prior chemotherapy regimens had been given to patients.

Germline CDR1 is MNHNS and CDR2 is SASEGT. V lost 3 bases, J lost 3 bases, and 8 bases lay in between. The CDR3 length is 13 residues. Time point meaning: pretreatment peripheral blood. The study enrolled patients with locally advanced or metastatic urothelial carcinoma. Sequencing was performed with immunoSEQ multiplex PCR; in TCRdb, only in-frame clones are kept and a portion is missing. This table holds around 45,000 clones, around 82% found once. The origin of this receptor is a man aged 55 to 70 with urothelial cancer. The gene calls are TRBV6-1 and TRBJ1-2; D is uncertain. Specimen: PBMCs, collected around atezolizumab (anti-PD-L1) treatment. DNA of the CDR3: TGTGCCAGCAGTGACAGTCTAGACTATGGCTACACCTTC. It translates to CASSDSLDYGYTF.